The 15 T cell receptor beta chains in this list originate from one sample, sequenced in a study of early T cells in non-severe SARS-CoV-2 infection. From the 5' RACE reads, TCRdb called clonotypes with MiXCR, one entry per CDR3 protein. The repertoire has some 30,000 distinct CDR3 sequences, approximately 5.3% of them found once; the top ten carry about an eighth. Sample: whole blood. These receptors were obtained from an adult who was a healthcare worker with PCR-confirmed SARS-CoV-2 infection or an uninfected control (not recorded which).

This clonotype was found many times. The rearrangement links TRBV11-3 to TRBJ1-1; D unclear. This CDR3 contains 14 residues. In germline, CDR1 is SGHNT, CDR2 YENEEA. The V and J ends lost 1 base and 1 base respectively, with 7 bases between them. The CDR3 nucleotides read TGTGCCAGCAGCTTAGGGTCAGGGAACACTGAAGCTTTCTTT. Its protein is CASSLGSGNTEAFF. Full variable domain (remainder filled in from reference TRBV11-3 and TRBJ1-1): EAGVVQSPRYKIIEKKQPVAFWCNPISGHNTLYWYLQNLGQGPELLIRYENEEAVDDSQLPKDRFSAERLKGVDSTLKIQPAELGDSAVYLCASSLGSGNTEAFFGQGTRLTVV.

This clonotype was counted between two and nine times. V and J are TRBV29-1 and TRBJ2-7; the D gene could be TRBD1 or TRBD2 (5 bases each). V was pared by 4 bases and J by 5 bases, with 12 bases between. Germline CDR1 reads SQVTM; CDR2 reads ANQGSEA. The CDR3 is 12 amino acids. Here the CDR3 DNA reads TGCAGCGTTGCCGGGACCTCTGACGAGCAGTACTTC. Its protein is CSVAGTSDEQYF.

This clonotype was counted many times. This rearrangement joins TRBV18 to TRBJ1-1, with D possibly TRBD1 on 5 matching bases. Germline assignment: CDR1 KGHSH and CDR2 LQKENI. V lost 2 bases and J lost 7, with 11 bases in between. The CDR3 length is 13 residues. CDR3 protein: CASSPWDDDEAFF. The CDR3 DNA sequence: TGTGCCAGCTCACCATGGGACGATGATGAAGCTTTCTTT.

This clonotype was observed many times. CDR3 region: CASEPGAGSEAFF. CDR3 coding DNA: TGTGCCAGCGAACCAGGGGCAGGGAGTGAAGCTTTCTTT. The chain carries TRBV11-2 and TRBJ1-1; possibly TRBD1 for D (6 bases). V gave up 8 bases and J gave up 7 bases, with 17 bases separating them. CDR3 length: 13 amino acids. CDR1 is SGHAT, CDR2 FQNNGV, per germline.

This clonotype showed up many times. V usage is TRBV5-1 and J usage is TRBJ2-1, with 9 nucleotides matching TRBD2. CDR3 length equals 15 residues. V lost 4 bases and J lost 4; bases outside the gene matches: 6. Germline CDR1 and CDR2: SGHRS and YFSETQ. The CDR3, as DNA: TGCGCCAGCAGCGGTACTAGCGGGCTTTACAATGAGCAGTTCTTC. As protein: CASSGTSGLYNEQFF.

Ten or more counts support this clonotype. V and J are TRBV12-3 or TRBV12-4 and TRBJ1-2, with D possibly being TRBD1 (5 bases). This CDR3 region has 17 residues. The V and J ends lost 2 bases and 3 bases respectively, with 19 bases between them. The CDR3 nucleotides are TGTGCCAGCAGTTTATGGGACCACCGGGGCGTAGACTATGGCTACACCTTC. It codes for CASSLWDHRGVDYGYTF.

The V call is TRBV20-1, the J call TRBJ2-2, with D perhaps matching TRBD1 or TRBD2 (5 bases each). This CDR3 region has 18 residues. V dropped 1 base and J dropped 4 bases, with 22 bases sitting between them. Germline V lookup: CDR1 DFQATT, CDR2 SNEGSKA (reference sequence). The CDR3 here is CSARVTPGTPGRTGELFF. The CDR3 coding sequence is TGCAGTGCTAGAGTCACTCCCGGGACCCCAGGGCGCACCGGGGAGCTGTTTTTT.

On this clonotype: Here the CDR3 omits its conserved ending phenylalanine or tryptophan, so a read error is the likely source. The chain recombines TRBV20-1 with TRBJ2-2, with a possible D match to TRBD2 (5 bases). The germline V and J ends were trimmed by 0 bases and 6 bases, with 14 bases remaining between them. The CDR3 runs to 15 residues. The V gene's germline CDR1 is DFQATT and CDR2 SNEGSKA (reference sequence). This CDR3 is CSARDSGSEAGELFL. DNA of the CDR3: TGCAGTGCTAGAGATTCGGGATCCGAGGCCGGGGAGCTGTTTCTT.

This clonotype was seen at least ten times. The rearrangement links TRBV9 to TRBJ2-2, with D possibly being TRBD1 (6 bases). Per the germline V gene, CDR1 is SGDLS and CDR2 is YYNGEE. Deletions cut 0 bases from V and 5 bases from J, with 11 bases between. The CDR3 is made up of 15 amino acids. DNA of the CDR3: TGTGCCAGCAGCGTAGTGCAGGGGATAACCGGGGAGCTGTTTTTT. Its protein is CASSVVQGITGELFF. Full variable domain (remainder filled in from reference TRBV9 and TRBJ2-2): DSGVTQTPKHLITATGQRVTLRCSPRSGDLSVYWYQQSLDQGLQFLIQYYNGEERAKGNILERFSAQQFPDLHSELNLSSLELGDSALYFCASSVVQGITGELFFGEGSRLTVL.

This clonotype occurred many times. V gene TRBV7-2 combines with J gene TRBJ1-2, with 7 bases lining up with TRBD1. Germline V CDR1 and CDR2: SGHTA, FQGNSA. V trimming: 6 bases; J trimming: 4 bases; junction bases outside the gene matches: 2. The CDR3 consists of 12 residues. DNA for the CDR3: TGTGCCAGCAGAGGGACAGCCTATGGCTACACCTTC. Its protein is CASRGTAYGYTF. Variable domain in full (rest from reference TRBV7-2 and TRBJ1-2): GAGVSQSPSNKVTEKGKDVELRCDPISGHTALYWYRQSLGQGLEFLIYFQGNSAPDKSGLPSDRFSAERTGGSVSTLTIQRTQQEDSAVYLCASRGTAYGYTFGSGTRLTVV.

This clonotype was counted ten times or more. The chain links TRBV24-1 to TRBJ2-5, with D perhaps matching TRBD2 (5 bases). The length of the CDR3 is 14 residues. CDR1 and CDR2 from the germline V gene are KGHDR and SFDVKD. Trimming pared 2 bases from V and 2 bases from J, leaving 8 bases between. This CDR3 reads CATSDSGWQETQYF. The CDR3 nucleotides read TGTGCCACCAGTGATTCGGGGTGGCAAGAGACCCAGTACTTC.

This clonotype was detected only a few times. The rearrangement uses TRBV6-2 or TRBV6-3 and TRBJ1-2; D call uncertain. This CDR3 contains 12 residues. Germline CDR1 MNHEY, CDR2 SVGEGT. V lost 5 bases to trimming and J lost 2 bases, with 6 bases between them. DNA of the CDR3: TGTGCCAGCAGTACGGGCAACTATGGCTACACCTTC. Translated, it gives CASSTGNYGYTF.

The chain recombines TRBV10-3 with TRBJ2-7, with D perhaps TRBD1 (5 bases). The V end was cut by 7 bases, the J end by 1 base, with 11 bases between. Germline lookup yields CDR1 ENHRY and CDR2 SYGVKD. CDR3 size: 13 residues. CDR3 nucleotide sequence: TGTGCCATCACCCTGGACACTTCCTACGAGCAGTACTTC. This gives the protein CAITLDTSYEQYF.

This clonotype showed up many times. The rearrangement joins TRBV9 to TRBJ2-7; 11 positions match TRBD1. Germline trimming cut 3 bases from V and 6 bases from J; bases unmatched to any gene: 2. CDR1 is SGDLS and CDR2 is YYNGEE in the germline V gene. CDR3 length: 13 residues. The CDR3 protein is CASSEGTGGEQYF. For the CDR3, the DNA is TGTGCCAGCAGCGAAGGGACAGGGGGCGAGCAGTACTTC.

This clonotype was observed many times. The genes are TRBV7-2 and TRBJ2-5; a possible D gene is TRBD1 (5 bases). The CDR3 has 15 residues. V was clipped by 1 base and J by 4 bases, with 13 bases between them. CDR1 and CDR2 (germline): SGHTA, FQGNSA. The CDR3, as DNA: TGTGCCAGCAGCTTAGTTGGGGCGACCAGAGAGACCCAGTACTTC. This translates into CASSLVGATRETQYF.